These 27 T cell receptor beta chains were sequenced from one sample in a study of PD-L1 blockade in urothelial cancer. The time point: peripheral blood 6 weeks after treatment start. Clones were read by immunoSEQ multiplex PCR, and TCRdb kept only the in-frame ones, dropping some. The table shows approximately 44,000 clones, with about 90% occurring only once. The sequencing used PBMCs, collected around atezolizumab (anti-PD-L1) treatment. These receptors were obtained from a man aged 65-85 years with urothelial cancer.

The chain employs TRBV5-4 and TRBJ1-1; 7 bases match TRBD1. The trim removed 4 bases at V and 2 bases at J, leaving 5 bases unmatched. The CDR3 length is 14 residues. The V gene's germline CDR1 is SGHNT and CDR2 YYREEE (reference sequence). The CDR3 region has the DNA TGTGCCAGCAGCCAGAGACAGGGCAACACTGAAGCTTTCTTT. Its translation: CASSQRQGNTEAFF.

This chain joins TRBV19 and TRBJ2-5; 11 bases align to TRBD1. Germline CDR1 is LNHDA and CDR2 is SQIVND (reference sequence). The CDR3 is 14 amino acids. The junction had 2 bases not matched to a gene; V was cut back by 4 bases and J by 4 bases. CDR3 bases: TGTGCCAGTAGTAGAGGACAGGGGGCAGAGACCCAGTACTTC. Translation: CASSRGQGAETQYF. The entire variable domain, with the rest obtained from reference TRBV19 and TRBJ2-5, is as follows: DGGITQSPKYLFRKEGQNVTLSCEQNLNHDAMYWYRQDPGQGLRLIYYSQIVNDFQKGDIAEGYSVSREKKESFPLTVTSAQKNPTAFYLCASSRGQGAETQYFGPGTRLLVL.

V gene TRBV6-4 combines with J gene TRBJ2-3; 10 bases fit TRBD2. Germline assignment: CDR1 MRHNA and CDR2 SNTAGT. The CDR3 is 16 residues long. Trimming took 2 bases from V and 4 from J; bases not matched to a gene: 6. CDR3 amino acids: CASSDQASGSADTQYF. Written as DNA, the CDR3 is TGTGCCAGCAGTGACCAGGCTAGCGGGAGCGCAGATACGCAGTATTTT.

The chain is built from TRBV6-5 and TRBJ1-2, with D maybe TRBD1 (6 bases). The CDR3 covers 13 residues. CDR1 is MNHEY and CDR2 is SVGAGI in the germline V gene. The V end was cut by 6 bases, the J end by 2 bases, with 10 bases between. CDR3 amino acids: CASRRGGNYGYTF. In DNA, the CDR3 is TGTGCCAGCAGGAGGGGGGGAAACTATGGCTACACCTTC.

The chain couples TRBV11-1 to TRBJ2-2; maybe TRBD1 (5 bases). The germline V gene has CDR1 SGHAT and CDR2 FQDESV (reference sequence). This CDR3 contains 15 residues. The V end was cut by 5 bases, the J end by 1 base, with 11 bases between. CDR3 sequence reads: CASSTTGRNTGELFF. The CDR3 nucleotides read TGTGCCAGCAGCACAACAGGACGGAACACCGGGGAGCTGTTTTTT.

This clone has only one observation. The chain combines TRBV12-5 with TRBJ2-3; perhaps TRBD1 as D (5 bases). The CDR3 loop spans 16 amino acids. V was clipped by 2 bases and J by 0 bases, with 12 bases between them. Looked up from germline, CDR1 is LGHNT and CDR2 is FRNRAP. Here the CDR3 reads CASGLWKGYSTDTQYF. The CDR3 nucleotides are TGTGCTAGTGGTTTGTGGAAGGGGTATAGCACAGATACGCAGTATTTT.

The gene calls are TRBV5-1 and TRBJ1-2; possible D gene TRBD1, 5 bases. CDR1 and CDR2 (germline): SGHRS, YFSETQ. The CDR3 covers 14 residues. The V end lost 4 bases, the J end lost 7 bases, and 17 bases lay between the germline ends. CDR3: CASSEPTGHGGYTF. Here the CDR3 DNA reads TGCGCCAGCAGCGAGCCTACAGGACACGGTGGCTACACCTTC.

In nucleotides, the CDR3 is TGTGCCAGCTCACCCCCCGGGACTAGTTACGAGCAGTACTTC. Translating it yields CASSPPGTSYEQYF. This rearrangement joins TRBV18 to TRBJ2-7, with TRBD2 matching over 8 bases. CDR1 and CDR2 (germline): KGHSH, LQKENI. V gave up 3 bases and J gave up 4 bases; unmatched junction bases: 5. The CDR3 is 14 residues long.

This clone has just one count. The DNA for the CDR3 is TGTGCCAGCAGGTCCTCGCTAGCGGGATTGAACACCGGGGAGCTGTTTTTT. It is translated as CASRSSLAGLNTGELFF. The chain uses TRBV5-4 and TRBJ2-2; 9 bases fit TRBD2. The CDR3 is 17 residues long. The germline V gene encodes CDR1 SGHNT and CDR2 YYREEE (reference sequence). The V gene end was trimmed by 5 bases and the J gene end by 1 base; junction bases not matched to a gene: 9.

The genes are TRBV7-6 and TRBJ2-5; 8 bases map to TRBD2. CDR1 and CDR2 from the germline V gene are SGHVS and FNYEAQ. The CDR3 length is 16 residues. J lost 9 bases, V lost 1 base, and 13 bases had no gene match. The CDR3 DNA reads TGTGCCAGCAGCTTAGGAGGTAGCGGGACCTGGGACCCCCAGTACTTC. Protein: CASSLGGSGTWDPQYF. Full variable domain (outside the CDR3, taken from reference TRBV7-6 and TRBJ2-5): GAGVSQSPRYKVTKRGQDVALRCDPISGHVSLYWYRQALGQGPEFLTYFNYEAQQDKSGLPNDRFSAERPEGSISTLTIQRTEQRDSAMYRCASSLGGSGTWDPQYFGPGTRLLVL.

This rearrangement joins TRBV7-8 to TRBJ1-1, with 7 bases matching TRBD1. Germline CDR1 is SGHVS and CDR2 is FQNEAQ. There are 12 residues in the CDR3. Losses at the gene ends were 5 bases for V and 7 bases for J; bases not matched to a gene: 4. The CDR3 loop reads CASSPGTVEAFF. Here the CDR3 DNA reads TGTGCCAGCAGCCCTGGGACAGTTGAAGCTTTCTTT.

The CDR3 bases are TGTGCCAGCAGAGGAGGGGTCGGCACAGATACGCAGTATTTT. Protein product: CASRGGVGTDTQYF. The rearrangement uses TRBV2 and TRBJ2-3; D is possibly TRBD2 (6 bases). The CDR3 is 14 amino acids. The V gene's germline CDR1 is SNHLY and CDR2 FYNNEI. Trimming removed 6 bases at V and 1 base at J, with 11 bases between.

This clone was counted a single time. The V and J genes are TRBV27 and TRBJ2-3; TRBD2 agrees at 11 bases. The germline V gene has CDR1 MNHEY and CDR2 SMNVEV (reference sequence). V trimming: 7 bases; J trimming: 6 bases; junction bases outside the gene matches: 9. There are 15 residues in the CDR3. The CDR3 nucleotides are TGTGCCAGCAACAAGGTGGCTAGCGGGAGGGATACGCAGTATTTT. It yields the protein CASNKVASGRDTQYF.

The chain has TRBV19 and TRBJ1-4; D might be TRBD1 (6 bases). The CDR3 extends over 14 amino acids. Germline V lookup: CDR1 LNHDA, CDR2 SQIVND (reference sequence). Trimming left V 9 bases short and J 4 bases short, with 15 bases between. The CDR3 coding sequence is TGTGCCAGCTCCCGCGGACAGTATAATGAAAAACTGTTTTTT. Translating gives CASSRGQYNEKLFF.

V gene TRBV27 combines with J gene TRBJ2-5, with 11 bases fitting TRBD2. The CDR3 runs 20 residues. V lost 3 bases, J lost 5 bases, and 20 bases stayed unmatched. CDR1 is MNHEY and CDR2 is SMNVEV in the germline V gene (reference sequence). The CDR3 DNA sequence: TGTGCCAGCAGTTTTCGGGGGAATCCAGCCACTAGCGGGAGATGGGAGACCCAGTACTTC. Translated, it gives CASSFRGNPATSGRWETQYF.

The V gene is TRBV28, the J gene TRBJ2-1; 10 bases match TRBD2. CDR1 MDHEN and CDR2 SYDVKM come from the germline V gene. This CDR3 has 13 amino acids. The V gene end was trimmed by 5 bases and the J gene end by 6 bases; junction bases not matched to a gene: 1. The CDR3 nucleotides read TGTGCCAGCAGTAGCGGGAGGGGCAATGAGCAGTTCTTC. It translates to CASSSGRGNEQFF.

CDR3 sequence (DNA): TGTGCCAGCAGGCCCGCAGTGGACTATGGCTACACCTTC. It is translated as CASRPAVDYGYTF. The chain employs TRBV27 and TRBJ1-2; D is uncertain. The germline V gene has CDR1 MNHEY and CDR2 SMNVEV (reference sequence). V shed 6 bases and J shed 3 bases, with 11 bases lying between them. There are 13 residues in the CDR3.

The chain employs TRBV9 and TRBJ2-1; 10 nucleotides match TRBD2. CDR1 and CDR2 (germline): SGDLS, YYNGEE. CDR3 length: 17 amino acids. With 0 bases clipped from V and 3 bases from J, the junction kept 6 bases outside the gene matches. For the CDR3, the DNA is TGTGCCAGCAGCGTAGGCGTCGGACTAGCGGACTACAATGAGCAGTTCTTC. This gives the protein CASSVGVGLADYNEQFF.

The rearrangement uses TRBV18 and TRBJ2-3; D is perhaps TRBD2 (5 bases). The germline V gene has CDR1 KGHSH and CDR2 LQKENI. CDR3 size: 15 residues. V lost 0 bases, J lost 1 base, and 8 bases lay in between. CDR3 in amino acids: CASSPPRAGTDTQYF. The CDR3 DNA reads as TGTGCCAGCTCACCACCGAGGGCAGGCACAGATACGCAGTATTTT.

The chain carries TRBV7-3 and TRBJ2-2; 9 positions match TRBD2. The CDR3 covers 16 residues. V lost 2 bases and J lost 4; bases outside the gene matches: 5. Germline V lookup: CDR1 SGHTA, CDR2 FQGTGA. In DNA, the CDR3 is TGTGCCAGCAGCTTACGGACTAGCGTTAGCACCGGGGAGCTGTTTTTT. It yields the protein CASSLRTSVSTGELFF. Full variable domain (remainder filled in from reference TRBV7-3 and TRBJ2-2): GAGVSQTPSNKVTEKGKYVELRCDPISGHTALYWYRQSLGQGPEFLIYFQGTGAADDSGLPNDRFFAVRPEGSVSTLKIQRTERGDSAVYLCASSLRTSVSTGELFFGEGSRLTVL.

The chain is built from TRBV20-1 and TRBJ1-2; D may be TRBD1 (5 bases). The germline V gene has CDR1 DFQATT and CDR2 SNEGSKA (reference sequence). CDR3 length: 11 residues. V was shortened by 1 base and J by 6 bases, with 6 bases between the two germline ends. CDR3 sequence: CSARVGDGYTF. In DNA form, the CDR3 reads TGCAGTGCTAGAGTAGGGGATGGCTACACCTTC.

The chain couples TRBV5-4 to TRBJ2-1; no clear D gene. Trimming cost V 3 bases and J 6 bases, with 4 bases left between them. The CDR3 totals 11 residues. CDR1 and CDR2 from the germline V gene are SGHNT and YYREEE (reference sequence). The CDR3 DNA sequence: TGTGCCAGCAGCTGGGCCAATGAGCAGTTCTTC. Translation gives CASSWANEQFF.

This clone was seen a single time. V is TRBV2 and J is TRBJ2-5; D is unclear. CDR1 is SNHLY and CDR2 is FYNNEI in the germline V gene. V gave up 6 bases and J gave up 3 bases, with 8 bases separating them. This CDR3 has 12 residues. CDR3 sequence reads: CASRRWEETQYF. In nucleotides, the CDR3 is TGTGCCAGCAGGCGGTGGGAAGAGACCCAGTACTTC.

The sample holds a few counts of this clone. For the CDR3, the DNA is TGTGCCTCGAGGCCTCAGGGGGAGTATGGCTACACCTTC. Translated, it gives CASRPQGEYGYTF. This chain links TRBV27 with TRBJ1-2; 7 nucleotides line up with TRBD1. V lost 11 bases and J lost 5; bases outside the gene matches: 11. Germline V CDR1 and CDR2: MNHEY, SMNVEV (reference sequence). CDR3 size: 13 residues.

J is TRBJ2-1 and V is TRBV9; tentative D call: TRBD2 (6 bases). The CDR3 spans 15 residues. With 2 bases removed from V and 4 bases from J, the gap between germline ends came to 13 bases. The V gene's germline CDR1 is SGDLS and CDR2 YYNGEE. The CDR3 here is CASSVGTSAYNEQFF. CDR3 coding DNA: TGTGCCAGCAGCGTGGGGACTTCGGCATACAATGAGCAGTTCTTC. Using reference TRBV9 and TRBJ2-1 for the parts outside the CDR3, the full variable domain is DSGVTQTPKHLITATGQRVTLRCSPRSGDLSVYWYQQSLDQGLQFLIQYYNGEERAKGNILERFSAQQFPDLHSELNLSSLELGDSALYFCASSVGTSAYNEQFFGPGTRLTVL.

This chain uses TRBV18 with TRBJ1-5; D is unresolved. Germline V gene data show CDR1 as KGHSH and CDR2 as LQKENI. V was trimmed by 2 bases and J by 11 bases, leaving 13 bases between them. This CDR3 is 13 amino acids long. The CDR3 protein is CASSPEPPRSQHF. Written as DNA, the CDR3 is TGTGCCAGCTCACCAGAACCCCCCCGGTCCCAGCATTTT.

This chain links TRBV9 with TRBJ2-7, with D possibly being TRBD2 (5 bases). CDR1 and CDR2 (germline): SGDLS, YYNGEE. The CDR3 extends over 12 amino acids. V was trimmed by 4 bases and J by 9 bases, leaving 14 bases between them. The CDR3 here is CASSSPGSWQYF. In DNA, the CDR3 is TGTGCCAGCAGCTCTCCGGGGTCGTGGCAGTACTTC.